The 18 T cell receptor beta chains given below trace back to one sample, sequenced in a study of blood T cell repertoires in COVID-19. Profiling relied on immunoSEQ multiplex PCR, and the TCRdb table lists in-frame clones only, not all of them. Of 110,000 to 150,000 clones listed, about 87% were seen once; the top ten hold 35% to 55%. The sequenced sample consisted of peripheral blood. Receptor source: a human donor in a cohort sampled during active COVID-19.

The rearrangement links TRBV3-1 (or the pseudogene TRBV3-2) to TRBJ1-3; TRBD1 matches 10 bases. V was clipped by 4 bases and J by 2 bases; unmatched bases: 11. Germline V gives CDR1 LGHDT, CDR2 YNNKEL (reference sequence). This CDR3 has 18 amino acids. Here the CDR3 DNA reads TGTGCCAGCAGCCCTCAACCGGGACAGGGGACAGCTGGAAACACCATATATTTT. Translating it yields CASSPQPGQGTAGNTIYF.

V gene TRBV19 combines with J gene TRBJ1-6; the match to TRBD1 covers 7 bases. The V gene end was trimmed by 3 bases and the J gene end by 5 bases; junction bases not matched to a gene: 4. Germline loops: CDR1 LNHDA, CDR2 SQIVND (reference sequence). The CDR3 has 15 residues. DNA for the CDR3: TGTGCCAGTAGTATCCCCGGGACAGATAATTCACCCCTCCACTTT. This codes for CASSIPGTDNSPLHF. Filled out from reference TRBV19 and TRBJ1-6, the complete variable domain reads DGGITQSPKYLFRKEGQNVTLSCEQNLNHDAMYWYRQDPGQGLRLIYYSQIVNDFQKGDIAEGYSVSREKKESFPLTVTSAQKNPTAFYLCASSIPGTDNSPLHFGNGTRLTVT.

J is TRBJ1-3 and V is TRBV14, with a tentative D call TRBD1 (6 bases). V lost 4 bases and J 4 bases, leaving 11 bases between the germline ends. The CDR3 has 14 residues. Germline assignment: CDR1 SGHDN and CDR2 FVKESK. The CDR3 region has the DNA TGTGCCAGCAGCCCAGACAGGCGAGGAAACACCATATATTTT. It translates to CASSPDRRGNTIYF.

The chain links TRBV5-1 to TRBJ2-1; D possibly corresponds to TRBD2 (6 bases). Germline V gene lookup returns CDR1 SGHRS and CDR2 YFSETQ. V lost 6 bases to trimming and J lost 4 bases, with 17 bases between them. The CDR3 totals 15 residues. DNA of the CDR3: TGCGCCAGCACCCCCTCGGGCGGGGATTACAATGAGCAGTTCTTC. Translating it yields CASTPSGGDYNEQFF.

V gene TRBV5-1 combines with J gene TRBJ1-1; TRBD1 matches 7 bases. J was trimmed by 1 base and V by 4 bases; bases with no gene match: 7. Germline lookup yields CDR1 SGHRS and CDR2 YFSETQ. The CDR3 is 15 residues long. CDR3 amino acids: CASSLETGSNTEAFF. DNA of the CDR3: TGCGCCAGCAGCCTCGAGACAGGGTCGAACACTGAAGCTTTCTTT. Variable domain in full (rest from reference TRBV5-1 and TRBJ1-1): KAGVTQTPRYLIKTRGQQVTLSCSPISGHRSVSWYQQTPGQGLQFLFEYFSETQRNKGNFPGRFSGRQFSNSRSEMNVSTLELGDSALYLCASSLETGSNTEAFFGQGTRLTVV.

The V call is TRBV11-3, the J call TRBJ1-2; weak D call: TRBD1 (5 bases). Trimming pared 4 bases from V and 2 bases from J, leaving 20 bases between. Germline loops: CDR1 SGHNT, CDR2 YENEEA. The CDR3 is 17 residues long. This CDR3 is CASSSGYRGGRNYGYTF. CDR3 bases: TGTGCCAGCAGCTCGGGCTACCGGGGGGGACGGAACTATGGCTACACCTTC.

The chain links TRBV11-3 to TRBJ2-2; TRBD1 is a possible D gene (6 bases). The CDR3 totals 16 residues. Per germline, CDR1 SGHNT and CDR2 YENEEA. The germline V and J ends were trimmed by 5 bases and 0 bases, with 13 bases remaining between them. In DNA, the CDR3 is TGTGCCAGCAGCCGAGGGGACAAAGCGAACACCGGGGAGCTGTTTTTT. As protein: CASSRGDKANTGELFF.

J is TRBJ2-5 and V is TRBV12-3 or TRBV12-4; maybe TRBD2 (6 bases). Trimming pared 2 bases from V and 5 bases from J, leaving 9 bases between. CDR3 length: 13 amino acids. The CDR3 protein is CASSLSRGETQYF. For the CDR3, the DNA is TGTGCCAGCAGTTTAAGTCGGGGGGAGACCCAGTACTTC.

The chain's CDR3 is CASSPPGTNRNTIYF. The DNA for the CDR3 is TGTGCCAGCAGCCCTCCAGGTACAAATCGCAACACCATATATTTT. The chain carries TRBV7-2 and TRBJ1-3, with unresolved D. The V end was cut by 5 bases, the J end by 7 bases, with 18 bases between. The CDR3 totals 15 residues. Per germline, CDR1 SGHTA and CDR2 FQGNSA.

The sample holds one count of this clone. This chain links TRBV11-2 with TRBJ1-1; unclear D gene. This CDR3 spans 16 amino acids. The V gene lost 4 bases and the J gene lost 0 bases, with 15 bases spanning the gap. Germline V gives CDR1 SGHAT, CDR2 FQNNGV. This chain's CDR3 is CASSSSRWVMNTEAFF. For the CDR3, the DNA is TGTGCCAGCAGCTCTTCCAGGTGGGTTATGAACACTGAAGCTTTCTTT.

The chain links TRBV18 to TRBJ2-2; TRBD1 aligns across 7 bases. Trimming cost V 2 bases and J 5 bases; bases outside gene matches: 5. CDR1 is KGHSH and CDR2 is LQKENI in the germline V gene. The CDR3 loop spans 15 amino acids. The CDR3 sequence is CASSPITTGTGELFF. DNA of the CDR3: TGTGCCAGCTCACCAATCACGACAGGGACCGGGGAGCTGTTTTTT.

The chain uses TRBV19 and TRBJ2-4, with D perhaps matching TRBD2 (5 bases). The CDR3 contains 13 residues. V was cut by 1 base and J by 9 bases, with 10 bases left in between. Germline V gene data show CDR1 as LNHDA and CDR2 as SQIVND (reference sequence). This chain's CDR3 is CASSIGASGIQYF. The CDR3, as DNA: TGTGCCAGTAGTATAGGGGCGAGCGGCATTCAGTACTTC.

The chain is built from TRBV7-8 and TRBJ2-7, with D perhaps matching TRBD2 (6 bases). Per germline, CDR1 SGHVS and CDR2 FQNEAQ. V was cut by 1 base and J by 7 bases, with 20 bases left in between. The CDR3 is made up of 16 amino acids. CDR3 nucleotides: TGTGCCAGCAGCTTAGAGGTCGGCAGGGAGGTTTGGGAGCAGTACGTC. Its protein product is CASSLEVGREVWEQYV.

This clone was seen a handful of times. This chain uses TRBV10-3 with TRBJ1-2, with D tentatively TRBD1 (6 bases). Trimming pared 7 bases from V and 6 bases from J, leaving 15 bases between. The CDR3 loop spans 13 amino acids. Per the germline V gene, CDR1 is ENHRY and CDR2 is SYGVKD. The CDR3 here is CAIKTGNENGYTF. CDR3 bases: TGTGCCATCAAAACAGGGAATGAGAATGGCTACACCTTC.

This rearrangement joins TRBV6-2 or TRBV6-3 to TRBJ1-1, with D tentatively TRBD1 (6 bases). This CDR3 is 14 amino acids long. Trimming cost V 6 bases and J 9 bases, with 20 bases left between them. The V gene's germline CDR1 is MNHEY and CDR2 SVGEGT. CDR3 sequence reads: CASSPMRRQDQAFF. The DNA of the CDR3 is TGTGCCAGCAGCCCCATGAGAAGACAGGATCAAGCTTTCTTT.

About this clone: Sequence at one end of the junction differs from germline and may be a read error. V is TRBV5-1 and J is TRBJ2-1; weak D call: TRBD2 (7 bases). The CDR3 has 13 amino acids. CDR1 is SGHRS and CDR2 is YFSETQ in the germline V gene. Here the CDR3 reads CASSLEPSAGAIF. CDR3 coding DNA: TGCGCCAGCAGCTTGGAACCTAGCGCGGGGGCGATCTTC.

The CDR3 sequence is CASSSQGDRSYEQYV. The CDR3 nucleotides read TGTGCCAGCAGCTCGCAGGGGGACCGGTCCTACGAGCAGTACGTC. J is TRBJ2-7 and V is TRBV28; 7 nucleotides match TRBD1. CDR1 MDHEN and CDR2 SYDVKM come from the germline V gene. The ends lost 6 bases at V and 1 base at J; junction bases unmatched: 9. CDR3 length equals 15 residues.

CDR3 sequence: CASSRTGGYGYTF. CDR3 coding DNA: TGTGCCAGCAGCCGGACAGGGGGATATGGCTACACCTTC. The chain uses TRBV7-8 and TRBJ1-2, with 10 bases matching TRBD1. J lost 5 bases, V lost 5 bases, and 2 bases had no gene match. This CDR3 has 13 amino acids. Germline V CDR1 and CDR2: SGHVS, FQNEAQ.